The 25 T cell receptor beta chains given below trace back to one sample, sequenced in a study of T cells in Graves' hyperthyroidism and ophthalmopathy. Regions amplified from RNA transcripts were the TCR beta CDR3 regions. The HTBI primer set served for first-round RT-PCR of the TCR CDR3. TCRdb re-called the multiplex PCR reads through MiXCR, storing one row per CDR3 protein. The table records 200,000 or so distinct CDR3 sequences, roughly 17% of them present only once. The material sequenced was blood. The receptors come from a woman between 50 and 59 years old with Graves' hyperthyroidism.

The chain employs TRBV11-2 and TRBJ2-3, with D possibly being TRBD1 (6 bases). From germline, CDR1 is SGHAT and CDR2 FQNNGV. CDR3 length: 16 residues. Trimming pared 1 base from V and 2 bases from J, leaving 13 bases between. Written as DNA, the CDR3 is TGTGCCAGCAGCTTAGTAAAGGGGGTGTTCACAGATACGCAGTATTTT. This sequence encodes CASSLVKGVFTDTQYF.

This chain uses TRBV27 with TRBJ2-3; no reliable D call. V lost 4 bases, J lost 2 bases, and 7 bases lay in between. Germline V gene sequence: CDR1 MNHEY, CDR2 SMNVEV (reference sequence). The CDR3 spans 13 residues. Here the CDR3 DNA reads TGTGCCAGCAGTTCAACGGACACAGATACGCAGTATTTT. Translation gives CASSSTDTDTQYF.

This clonotype showed up many times. V and J are TRBV29-1 and TRBJ1-1; 7 bases agree with TRBD1. The CDR3 length is 13 residues. V was clipped by 7 bases and J by 1 base; unmatched bases: 6. The V gene's germline CDR1 is SQVTM and CDR2 ANQGSEA. CDR3 amino acids: CSGLRGTNTEAFF. In DNA, the CDR3 is TGCAGCGGGCTCAGGGGGACGAACACTGAAGCTTTCTTT.

About this clonotype: With a much larger clone just one base away, this may be a read error. The missing conserved phenylalanine or tryptophan at the end of this CDR3 makes a read error likely. The V call is TRBV20-1, the J call TRBJ1-2; 9 bases are a match to TRBD1. The CDR3 loop spans 13 amino acids. Germline V gene lookup returns CDR1 DFQATT and CDR2 SNEGSKA (reference sequence). The junction had 1 base not matched to a gene; V was cut back by 3 bases and J by 2 bases. This CDR3 is CSARGTGNYGYTL. The CDR3 nucleotides read TGCAGTGCTAGGGGGACAGGGAACTATGGCTACACCCTC.

The gene calls are TRBV24-1 and TRBJ1-5, with D maybe TRBD1 (6 bases). The CDR3 is 17 residues long. Germline V gene sequence: CDR1 KGHDR, CDR2 SFDVKD. The V and J ends lost 5 bases and 0 bases respectively, with 16 bases between them. CDR3 nucleotide sequence: TGTGCCACCAGTGCAAATACAGGGATTTATAGCAATCAGCCCCAGCATTTT. Protein: CATSANTGIYSNQPQHF.

This clonotype was observed at least ten times. J is TRBJ1-2 and V is TRBV19, with D perhaps matching TRBD1 (6 bases). The germline CDR1 and CDR2 sequences are LNHDA and SQIVND (reference sequence). Trimming took off 3 bases at V and 6 bases at J, with 11 bases between the two ends. The CDR3 runs to 13 residues. The CDR3, as DNA: TGTGCCAGTAGTATGTGGGGGCGCGATGGCTACACCTTC. Translated: CASSMWGRDGYTF.

V and J are TRBV25-1 and TRBJ2-2; D not certain. Germline loops: CDR1 MGHDK, CDR2 SYGVNS. This CDR3 comprises 14 residues. Trimming removed 1 base from V and 2 bases from J, with 5 bases in between. The CDR3 here is CASSELLNTGELFF. The CDR3 DNA sequence: TGTGCCAGCAGTGAATTACTAAACACCGGGGAGCTGTTTTTT.

This clonotype showed up just a few times. The rearrangement links TRBV5-1 to TRBJ2-1, with a weak D call TRBD2 (6 bases). The CDR3 runs 17 residues. The germline gives CDR1 SGHRS, CDR2 YFSETQ. V lost 4 bases to trimming and J lost 4 bases, with 21 bases between them. DNA of the CDR3: TGCGCCAGCAGCGATTCTGGGCGGGACTGGAGATACAATGAGCAGTTCTTC. Amino acids: CASSDSGRDWRYNEQFF.

The sample holds many counts of this clonotype. V and J are TRBV10-3 and TRBJ2-3, with 14 bases lining up with TRBD2. This CDR3 is built from 18 residues. With V trimmed by 6 bases and J by 3 bases, 11 bases remained unmatched. CDR1 and CDR2 (germline): ENHRY, SYGVKD. The CDR3 DNA reads as TGTGCCATCAGGTCCGCCGGGACTAGCGGGAGCGGTACAGATACGCAGTATTTT. Translation gives CAIRSAGTSGSGTDTQYF.

The chain combines TRBV10-1 with TRBJ2-5; 11 bases are shared with TRBD2. The CDR3 length is 16 residues. J gave up 5 bases and V 0 bases, and 5 bases lay outside the gene matches. Germline-derived CDR1 and CDR2 are WNHNN and SYGVQD (reference sequence). The CDR3 DNA is TGCGCCAGCAGTGAGTCTAGCGGGAGGGCCGTGGAGACCCAGTACTTC. Translating it yields CASSESSGRAVETQYF.

There are many counts of this clonotype. The rearrangement links TRBV20-1 to TRBJ1-2; D is unclear. In germline, CDR1 is DFQATT, CDR2 SNEGSKA (reference sequence). Trimming removed 4 bases from V and 2 bases from J, with 20 bases in between. The CDR3 is 16 residues long. In nucleotides, the CDR3 is TGCAGTGCTAAGTCGGTCATAGCATCGGGAAACTATGGCTACACCTTC. Translation: CSAKSVIASGNYGYTF.

This clonotype has a count of ten or more. The chain has TRBV12-3 or TRBV12-4 and TRBJ2-7; the D gene could be TRBD1 or TRBD2 (5 bases each). Trimming stripped 6 bases from V and 0 bases from J, with 15 bases between. The CDR3 consists of 15 residues. The DNA of the CDR3 is TGTGCCAGCAGACTTTCGGGACCCACCTCCTACGAGCAGTACTTC. Residues: CASRLSGPTSYEQYF.

This clonotype was picked up many times. This chain uses TRBV5-5 with TRBJ2-5; no firm D call. Trimming took off 0 bases at V and 5 bases at J, with 5 bases between the two ends. This CDR3 has 12 amino acids. Germline CDR1 and CDR2: SGHKS and YYEKEE (reference sequence). In nucleotides, the CDR3 is TGTGCCAGCAGCTTGGTTCGGGAGACCCAGTACTTC. Encoded protein: CASSLVRETQYF.

Notes on this clonotype: Being one base from a much bigger clone, this may be a read error. This sequence joins TRBV7-6 and TRBJ1-5; a possible D gene is TRBD1 (5 bases). The V gene's germline CDR1 is SGHVS and CDR2 FNYEAQ. V lost 5 bases to trimming and J lost 0 bases, with 14 bases between them. The length of the CDR3 is 16 residues. The CDR3 DNA is TGTGCCAGCAGCCCCTCCCGGCAGGGTAGCAATCAGCCCCAGCATTTT. It encodes CASSPSRQGSNQPQHF.

This clonotype was seen at least ten times. J is TRBJ1-1 and V is TRBV28, with D maybe TRBD1 (5 bases). V was trimmed by 3 bases and J by 5 bases, leaving 16 bases between them. Germline V CDR1 and CDR2: MDHEN, SYDVKM. The CDR3 spans 15 residues. The CDR3 DNA reads as TGTGCCAGCAGTTTGGGGGGACGGTGGGGGACTGAAGCTTTCTTT. Amino acid sequence: CASSLGGRWGTEAFF.

The chain carries TRBV20-1 and TRBJ2-5, with unresolved D. Germline V gene lookup returns CDR1 DFQATT and CDR2 SNEGSKA (reference sequence). This CDR3 comprises 13 residues. V was shortened by 1 base and J by 2 bases, with 8 bases between the two germline ends. The CDR3 DNA reads TGCAGTGCTAGAGGGCCAGGACAAGAGACCCAGTACTTC. Its protein product is CSARGPGQETQYF.

Many counts were recorded for this clonotype. CDR3: CASSFSRNRLNTEAFF. The CDR3 nucleotides are TGTGCCAGCAGCTTCAGTCGGAACAGGTTGAACACTGAAGCTTTCTTT. This chain connects TRBV5-6 to TRBJ1-1, with a possible D match to TRBD1 (5 bases). Looked up from germline, CDR1 is SGHDT and CDR2 is YYEEEE. V lost 2 bases and J 0 bases, leaving 14 bases between the germline ends. This CDR3 is 16 amino acids long.

In this sample, this clonotype turned up a few times. Written as DNA, the CDR3 is TGCGCCAGCAGCACGGGACAGACTAGCACAGATACGCAGTATTTT. This translates into CASSTGQTSTDTQYF. The chain recombines TRBV5-1 with TRBJ2-3, with 7 nucleotides matching TRBD1. Germline V gene data show CDR1 as SGHRS and CDR2 as YFSETQ. The CDR3 runs 15 residues. The trim removed 4 bases at V and 0 bases at J, leaving 5 bases unmatched.

This clonotype was counted between two and nine times. The V call is TRBV20-1, the J call TRBJ1-4; 7 bases align to TRBD1. With V trimmed by 5 bases and J by 5 bases, 8 bases remained unmatched. Germline V gives CDR1 DFQATT, CDR2 SNEGSKA (reference sequence). CDR3 size: 14 residues. As DNA, the CDR3 is TGCAGTGCTCAAAAAGGGACAGTAAATGAAAAACTGTTTTTT. It is translated as CSAQKGTVNEKLFF.

This clonotype was counted between two and nine times. The chain carries TRBV10-3 and TRBJ2-2; D may be TRBD1 (6 bases). The CDR3 runs 19 residues. Deletions cut 7 bases from V and 7 bases from J, with 31 bases between. CDR1 ENHRY and CDR2 SYGVKD come from the germline V gene. CDR3 region: CAITREKTTGLRIDGELFF. The CDR3 DNA reads TGTGCCATCACCAGAGAGAAGACCACAGGGTTGAGGATTGACGGGGAGCTGTTTTTT.

This clonotype was counted at least ten times. The rearrangement joins TRBV28 to TRBJ2-1, with TRBD2 matching over 10 bases. Germline CDR1 and CDR2: MDHEN and SYDVKM. CDR3 length: 17 amino acids. V was pared by 5 bases and J by 3 bases, with 10 bases of the junction left unmatched. Here the CDR3 reads CASSPDSGLASYNEQFF. As DNA, the CDR3 is TGTGCCAGCAGTCCCGACTCGGGACTAGCGAGCTACAATGAGCAGTTCTTC.

This clonotype has just a few counts. The J gene is TRBJ2-1, the V gene TRBV25-1; no firm D call. CDR1 MGHDK and CDR2 SYGVNS come from the germline V gene. The CDR3 spans 12 residues. The germline V and J ends were trimmed by 3 bases and 10 bases, with 10 bases remaining between them. DNA for the CDR3: TGTGCCAGCAGTGATCCCAAGGAGGAGCAGTTCTTC. Encoded protein: CASSDPKEEQFF. Combining the CDR3 with reference TRBV25-1 and TRBJ2-1 gives the whole variable domain EADIYQTPRYLVIGTGKKITLECSQTMGHDKMYWYQQDPGMELHLIHYSYGVNSTEKGDLSSESTVSRIRTEHFPLTLESARPSHTSQYLCASSDPKEEQFFGPGTRLTVL.

V and J are TRBV5-1 and TRBJ1-4, with TRBD1 matching 7 bases. The germline CDR1 and CDR2 sequences are SGHRS and YFSETQ. J was trimmed by 8 bases and V by 7 bases; bases with no gene match: 14. The CDR3 consists of 15 residues. The CDR3 loop is CASRQQTGMSEKLFF. DNA of the CDR3: TGCGCCAGCCGGCAACAGACAGGGATGAGCGAAAAACTGTTTTTT.

At least ten counts were recorded for this clonotype. This sequence joins TRBV7-8 and TRBJ2-1; 8 bases fit TRBD1. Germline trimming cut 1 base from V and 3 bases from J; bases unmatched to any gene: 2. The germline gives CDR1 SGHVS, CDR2 FQNEAQ. This CDR3 is 15 amino acids long. The CDR3 nucleotides read TGTGCCAGCAGCTTAGGGACAGGGAACTACAATGAGCAGTTCTTC. Its translation: CASSLGTGNYNEQFF.

This clonotype showed up many times. V usage is TRBV12-5 and J usage is TRBJ1-1, with D possibly matching TRBD1 (6 bases). The CDR3 runs 16 residues. V gave up 5 bases and J gave up 4 bases, with 20 bases separating them. Germline assignment: CDR1 LGHNT and CDR2 FRNRAP. The CDR3 DNA is TGTGCTAGTGGTGCCCAAGTCAGGGGTGGGGGCACTGAAGCTTTCTTT. Translating gives CASGAQVRGGGTEAFF.